Reported below is one T cell receptor beta chain. The data derive from a study of blood T cell repertoires in COVID-19. Study overall: PBMCs, B-cell-depleted T cells, or T cells provided the cDNA or gDNA that made up the material.

The germline CDR1 and CDR2 sequences are SNHLY and FYNNEI. The CDR3 contains 15 residues. J lost 6 bases, V lost 5 bases, and 7 bases had no gene match. Source study methods: Researchers report that nucleated cell counts were estimated from reference gene primer amplification. Here immunoSEQ multiplex PCR was the method, and the copy in TCRdb shows in-frame clones only, minus some. That table furnishes V, J and clone size, whereas the DNA furnished D and trimming. Of about 49,000 clones detected, roughly 84% appear once; the ten largest clones hold about 1.6%. The clonotype comes from a man in his fifties with acute or convalescent COVID-19. The sample consisted of peripheral blood. This chain joins TRBV2 and TRBJ2-1; 10 bases map to TRBD2. CDR3 nucleotide sequence: TGTGCCAGCAGTCAAATGGGACTAGCGAGCAATGAGCAGTTCTTC. Translating it yields CASSQMGLASNEQFF.